One T cell receptor (beta chain) is described in this entry. The junction does not match germline at one end; this may be a read error. The library came from three nested PCR rounds adapted from ARM-PCR protocols. TCRdb itself ran the multiplex PCR reads through MiXCR, one entry per CDR3 protein. The sample has roughly 120,000 distinct CDR3 sequences, about 61% seen once; the top ten hold around 20%. The data belong to a study of tumor and adjacent non-tumor tissue in lung cancer. No cell sorting was done before RNA was extracted from the tissue. More than 3 cm separated this lung sample from the edge of the tumor. This CDR3 is built from 14 residues. Germline V gives CDR1 SGHRS, CDR2 YFSETQ.

This clonotype was sampled from a man aged 60 to 75 with non-small cell lung cancer. This chain joins TRBV5-1 and TRBJ1-1; D remains unclear. The sample taken for sequencing was distant non-tumor lung tissue. CDR3 coding DNA: TGCGGCAGCAGCTTGGAACCTAGTAGCACTGAAGCTTTCTTT. Protein: CGSSLEPSSTEAFF.